This T cell receptor (beta chain) is drawn from a study of shared clonotypes between healthy human individuals. CDR3 length: 20 residues. V was clipped by 4 bases and J by 0 bases; unmatched bases: 15. Germline-derived CDR1 and CDR2 are WSHSY and SAAADI. Overall study findings and caveats: Only a few donors were included, so the genetic and exposure-history diversity represented was limited. A reduction in generation probabilities was seen for non-shared clonotypes relative to those shared by all four donors.

Worth noting for this clone: Its antigen is unidentified.

TCRdb keeps only in-frame clones here, not all; method: immunoSEQ multiplex PCR. The data show 2,500,000 or so clones, with 92% seen just once and 0.37% held by the top ten. Caucasian adults living in Nashville, Tennessee, provided all samples. This chain connects TRBV10-2 to TRBJ1-4; 9 bases map to TRBD1. The clonotype comes from a young man in good health. Some clones in this sample may be carry-over from other donors' samples. Specimen: naive CD4+ T cells from PBMCs. Subset indicated: CD45RA+ positively selected. The CDR3 is CASSGTQGARRGSTNEKLFF. The CDR3 coding sequence is TGCGCCAGCAGTGGGACACAGGGGGCGCGACGAGGTTCAACTAATGAAAAACTGTTTTTT.